This TCR beta chain was sequenced during a study of OX40 agonist ivuxolimab in advanced cancers. For the study at large: Administration of intravenous ivuxolimab to patients occurred every 2 weeks at 0.01 to 10 mg/kg.

Libraries were prepared by immunoSEQ multiplex PCR; TCRdb keeps only in-frame clonotypes and omits some of them. The repertoire holds under 140,000 clones, with approximately 89% as singletons. In germline, CDR1 is SNHLY, CDR2 FYNNEI. CDR3 length: 15 amino acids. V shed 2 bases, J shed 7 bases, and the junction held 2 bases outside the gene matches. The source material was CD4+ or CD8+ T cells sorted from blood, sampled in a trial of the OX40 agonist ivuxolimab. J is TRBJ1-6 and V is TRBV2, with TRBD1 matching 10 bases. This TCR was sampled from an adult with an advanced solid tumor such as melanoma, head and neck, liver or kidney cancer. The CDR3, as DNA: TGTGCCAGCAGTGAATTGGACAGGGGGAATTCACCCCTCCACTTT. This encodes CASSELDRGNSPLHF.